The 19 T cell receptor beta chains below all came from one sample that was sequenced in a study of blood T cell repertoires in COVID-19. Assay used: immunoSEQ multiplex PCR; TCRdb lists only in-frame clones, some missing. Of about 410,000 clones listed, about 89% are singletons. The specimen was peripheral blood. Receptor source: a woman between 35 and 50 years old with COVID-19, enrolled during active disease.

This clone was seen a few times. The CDR3 DNA sequence: TGTGCCAGCAGGGCCACAGGGACAGCACCCCTCCACTTT. Its protein is CASRATGTAPLHF. The rearrangement links TRBV6-5 to TRBJ1-6; 7 nucleotides agree with TRBD1. The CDR3 sequence is 13 residues long. The V segment lost 6 bases and the J segment 11 bases; nucleotides outside the gene matches: 7. The germline gives CDR1 MNHEY, CDR2 SVGAGI.

Concerning this clone: This CDR3 is also generated by other DNA sequences in the sample. V gene TRBV28 combines with J gene TRBJ1-5, with a weak D call TRBD1 (5 bases). Trimming took off 3 bases at V and 2 bases at J, with 8 bases between the two ends. The CDR3 spans 14 residues. CDR1 MDHEN and CDR2 SYDVKM come from the germline V gene. The CDR3 sequence: CASSFGRGNQPQHF. Written as DNA, the CDR3 is TGTGCCAGCAGTTTCGGCAGGGGCAATCAGCCCCAGCATTTT.

The chain is built from TRBV15 and TRBJ1-1; D unclear. Trimming shortened V by 5 bases and J by 1 base, and 14 bases separated the two germline ends. CDR3 size: 15 residues. The germline gives CDR1 LNHNV, CDR2 YYDKDF (reference sequence). CDR3 in amino acids: CATSPVGERNTEAFF. CDR3 DNA: TGTGCCACCAGCCCGGTCGGGGAAAGGAACACTGAAGCTTTCTTT.

A single count supports this clone. V is TRBV27 and J is TRBJ1-2; D is perhaps TRBD1 (6 bases). CDR1 and CDR2 from the germline V gene are MNHEY and SMNVEV (reference sequence). V was trimmed by 3 bases and J by 4 bases, leaving 15 bases between them. The CDR3 is 15 amino acids. As DNA, the CDR3 is TGTGCCAGCAGTTTGAGCCCGGACAGTTTCTATGGCTACACCTTC. Its translation: CASSLSPDSFYGYTF.

The chain links TRBV7-2 to TRBJ2-7; perhaps TRBD2 as D (5 bases). The CDR3 has 15 residues. V was pared by 1 base and J by 4 bases, with 14 bases between. Looked up from germline, CDR1 is SGHTA and CDR2 is FQGNSA. The CDR3 DNA reads as TGTGCCAGCAGCTTAGAAGGTAGCGCCGCATACGAGCAGTACTTC. Translating gives CASSLEGSAAYEQYF. The full variable domain, completed using reference TRBV7-2 and TRBJ2-7, is GAGVSQSPSNKVTEKGKDVELRCDPISGHTALYWYRQSLGQGLEFLIYFQGNSAPDKSGLPSDRFSAERTGGSVSTLTIQRTQQEDSAVYLCASSLEGSAAYEQYFGPGTRLTVT.

V and J are TRBV12-3 or TRBV12-4 and TRBJ1-2; the match to TRBD1 covers 8 bases. The CDR3 is 13 amino acids. The V segment lost 3 bases and the J segment 5 bases; nucleotides outside the gene matches: 2. This CDR3 reads CASSFRGHYGYTF. The CDR3, as DNA: TGTGCCAGCAGTTTCAGGGGGCATTATGGCTACACCTTC.

The chain links TRBV18 to TRBJ1-1; the D gene is possibly TRBD1 (5 bases). CDR1 KGHSH and CDR2 LQKENI come from the germline V gene. The CDR3 is 13 residues long. Trimming took 5 bases from V and 0 from J, leaving 7 bases between them. This CDR3 is CASSGGVNTEAFF. DNA of the CDR3: TGTGCCAGCTCAGGGGGGGTGAACACTGAAGCTTTCTTT.

The DNA for the CDR3 is TGTGCCAGCAGCTTTCAGGGGGCTGAAGCTTTCTTT. Protein sequence: CASSFQGAEAFF. V is TRBV11-2 and J is TRBJ1-1, with 7 bases fitting TRBD1. Trimming removed 3 bases from V and 6 bases from J; junction bases left unmatched: 1. Germline lookup yields CDR1 SGHAT and CDR2 FQNNGV. The CDR3 spans 12 residues. Filled out from reference TRBV11-2 and TRBJ1-1, the complete variable domain reads EAGVAQSPRYKIIEKRQSVAFWCNPISGHATLYWYQQILGQGPKLLIQFQNNGVVDDSQLPKDRFSAERLKGVDSTLKIQPAKLEDSAVYLCASSFQGAEAFFGQGTRLTVV.

V usage is TRBV5-1 and J usage is TRBJ2-2; 8 nucleotides agree with TRBD1. With V trimmed by 8 bases and J by 4 bases, 7 bases remained unmatched. The CDR3 loop spans 14 amino acids. The germline CDR1 and CDR2 sequences are SGHRS and YFSETQ. CDR3 nucleotide sequence: TGCGCCAGTGCCGGGACAGGCGTCACCGGGGAGCTGTTTTTT. It encodes CASAGTGVTGELFF.

The genes are TRBV27 and TRBJ1-4, with D perhaps matching TRBD1 (6 bases). V was pared by 4 bases and J by 2 bases, with 11 bases between. The CDR3 runs to 15 residues. Germline V gives CDR1 MNHEY, CDR2 SMNVEV (reference sequence). The CDR3 sequence is CASSSLRGTNEKLFF. DNA of the CDR3: TGTGCCAGCAGTTCTTTAAGGGGGACTAATGAAAAACTGTTTTTT.

The V gene is TRBV6-2 or TRBV6-3, the J gene TRBJ1-4; 9 nucleotides agree with TRBD1. Germline CDR1 reads MNHEY; CDR2 reads SVGEGT. The trim removed 4 bases at V and 5 bases at J, leaving 5 bases unmatched. The CDR3 runs to 15 residues. The CDR3 protein is CASSSPDRGNEKLFF. Here the CDR3 DNA reads TGTGCCAGCAGTTCCCCGGACAGGGGCAATGAAAAACTGTTTTTT.

This chain joins TRBV5-1 and TRBJ2-5; tentatively, D is TRBD1 (5 bases). This CDR3 is built from 14 residues. Germline lookup yields CDR1 SGHRS and CDR2 YFSETQ. Trimming stripped 2 bases from V and 1 base from J, with 9 bases between. The CDR3 coding sequence is TGCGCCAGCAGCTTCTCAGGGTCCCAAGAGACCCAGTACTTC. Translation: CASSFSGSQETQYF.

The chain couples TRBV3-1 (or the pseudogene TRBV3-2) to TRBJ2-2; 14 bases match TRBD2. This CDR3 is 18 amino acids long. Germline CDR1 reads LGHDT; CDR2 reads YNNKEL (reference sequence). Trimming cost V 3 bases and J 7 bases; bases outside gene matches: 10. The CDR3 is CASSQLGTSGGPRGELFF. The CDR3 DNA follows: TGTGCCAGCAGCCAGTTGGGGACTAGCGGGGGCCCACGCGGGGAGCTGTTTTTT.

This clone has just one count. The chain has TRBV9 and TRBJ2-5; 7 bases fit TRBD2. This CDR3 contains 14 residues. The ends lost 4 bases at V and 3 bases at J; junction bases unmatched: 6. The germline V gene encodes CDR1 SGDLS and CDR2 YYNGEE. In nucleotides, the CDR3 is TGTGCCAGCAGCCCCGGACTAGGGGAAGAGACCCAGTACTTC. Translation gives CASSPGLGEETQYF.

V and J are TRBV4-3 and TRBJ1-1, with 7 bases identical to TRBD1. Germline loops: CDR1 LGHNA, CDR2 YSLEER. CDR3 size: 14 residues. V lost 6 bases to trimming and J lost 4 bases; unmatched junction nucleotides: 8. The CDR3 here is CASRGTGTATEAFF. The CDR3 DNA follows: TGCGCCAGCAGGGGCACGGGGACAGCCACTGAAGCTTTCTTT.

The rearrangement joins TRBV15 to TRBJ2-7, with D perhaps TRBD1 (5 bases). The germline CDR1 and CDR2 sequences are LNHNV and YYDKDF (reference sequence). The CDR3 contains 13 residues. V dropped 5 bases and J dropped 1 base, with 9 bases sitting between them. The DNA for the CDR3 is TGTGCCACCAGCCCACAGGTATCCTACGAGCAGTACTTC. Its protein product is CATSPQVSYEQYF.

This sequence joins TRBV11-2 and TRBJ2-7; 11 nucleotides match TRBD2. J lost 4 bases, V lost 1 base, and 9 bases had no gene match. The CDR3 sequence is 17 residues long. Germline lookup yields CDR1 SGHAT and CDR2 FQNNGV. CDR3 amino acids: CASSLGSTSGRGYEQYF. CDR3 bases: TGTGCCAGCAGCTTAGGTTCTACTAGCGGGAGAGGGTACGAGCAGTACTTC.

The V call is TRBV9, the J call TRBJ1-2, with 7 positions matching TRBD1. CDR1 and CDR2 (germline): SGDLS, YYNGEE. The length of the CDR3 is 13 residues. V lost 4 bases to trimming and J lost 5 bases; unmatched junction nucleotides: 5. The CDR3 reads CASSTGTVYGYTF. The CDR3 DNA reads as TGTGCCAGCAGCACCGGGACAGTTTATGGCTACACCTTC.

The V call is TRBV7-2, the J call TRBJ1-1, with D unresolved. V gave up 2 bases and J gave up 0 bases, with 4 bases separating them. The CDR3 is 13 amino acids. Germline V gene lookup returns CDR1 SGHTA and CDR2 FQGNSA. DNA of the CDR3: TGTGCCAGCAGCTTATGGCTGAACACTGAAGCTTTCTTT. Translating gives CASSLWLNTEAFF.